What follows are 20 T cell receptor beta chains derived from one specimen sequenced in a study of shared clonotypes between healthy human individuals. Only CD45RO-negative cells positively selected for CCR7 counted as naive CD8 cells, so terminally differentiated effector memory CD45RA+ cells were excluded. Assay: immunoSEQ multiplex PCR; the TCRdb copy retains only in-frame clones and omits some. This table has roughly 2.1 million clones, just over 90% appearing once. What was sequenced was naive CD8+ T cells from PBMCs. The receptors were sampled from a man in his late teens or twenties in good health. Some clones in this sample may be carry-over from other donors' samples.

The chain recombines TRBV27 with TRBJ2-7, with D unclear. CDR1 and CDR2 from the germline V gene are MNHEY and SMNVEV (reference sequence). This CDR3 is built from 13 residues. The germline V and J ends were trimmed by 4 bases and 4 bases, with 11 bases remaining between them. CDR3 sequence: CASSYGLYYEQYF. CDR3 coding DNA: TGTGCCAGCAGTTACGGGTTGTATTACGAGCAGTACTTC.

This chain joins TRBV7-2 and TRBJ1-2; D call uncertain. This CDR3 is 14 amino acids long. Trimming pared 1 base from V and 4 bases from J, leaving 10 bases between. The germline V gene has CDR1 SGHTA and CDR2 FQGNSA. Written as DNA, the CDR3 is TGTGCCAGCAGCTTAGTGGAGGATTCCTATGGCTACACCTTC. Translated, it gives CASSLVEDSYGYTF. Variable domain in full (rest from reference TRBV7-2 and TRBJ1-2): GAGVSQSPSNKVTEKGKDVELRCDPISGHTALYWYRQSLGQGLEFLIYFQGNSAPDKSGLPSDRFSAERTGGSVSTLTIQRTQQEDSAVYLCASSLVEDSYGYTFGSGTRLTVV.

The chain joins TRBV6-6 to TRBJ2-1; 12 nucleotides match TRBD2. Losses at the gene ends were 6 bases for V and 7 bases for J; bases not matched to a gene: 7. Germline assignment: CDR1 MNHNY and CDR2 SVGAGI (reference sequence). The CDR3 extends over 15 amino acids. CDR3 sequence reads: CASSPRLAGDNEQFF. The CDR3 bases are TGTGCCAGCAGCCCCCGACTAGCGGGAGATAATGAGCAGTTCTTC.

This chain uses TRBV29-1 with TRBJ2-2; the match to TRBD1 covers 9 bases. Looked up from germline, CDR1 is SQVTM and CDR2 is ANQGSEA. V lost 6 bases and J lost 4; bases outside the gene matches: 6. The CDR3 loop spans 14 amino acids. The CDR3 sequence is CSVAQGAVTGELFF. In nucleotides, the CDR3 is TGCAGCGTAGCACAGGGGGCGGTCACCGGGGAGCTGTTTTTT.

The chain uses TRBV27 and TRBJ2-1; TRBD2 matches 7 bases. Germline V lookup: CDR1 MNHEY, CDR2 SMNVEV (reference sequence). V dropped 3 bases and J dropped 8; count of bases not matched to a gene: 7. CDR3 size: 14 residues. For the CDR3, the DNA is TGTGCCAGCAGTTTTGGCGGGAGTCACTATGAGCAGTTCTTC. Protein sequence: CASSFGGSHYEQFF.

The chain joins TRBV28 to TRBJ2-7, with D possibly being TRBD1 (7 bases). The CDR3 totals 13 residues. V dropped 8 bases and J dropped 6 bases, with 17 bases sitting between them. Germline V lookup: CDR1 MDHEN, CDR2 SYDVKM. DNA for the CDR3: TGTGCCAGCGACACAGGGGAAGCGGGCGAGCAGTACTTC. This gives the protein CASDTGEAGEQYF.

The chain joins TRBV15 to TRBJ2-1; the D is unclear. The germline V gene has CDR1 LNHNV and CDR2 YYDKDF (reference sequence). The V gene lost 0 bases and the J gene lost 10 bases, with 10 bases spanning the gap. The CDR3 consists of 13 residues. The CDR3 loop is CATSRDSGVEQFF. As DNA, the CDR3 is TGTGCCACCAGCAGAGATTCTGGCGTGGAGCAGTTCTTC.

The rearrangement uses TRBV7-6 and TRBJ2-6, with 8 bases matching TRBD1. Germline CDR1 is SGHVS and CDR2 is FNYEAQ. Trimming cost V 5 bases and J 4 bases; bases outside gene matches: 13. The CDR3 runs 18 residues. CDR3 in DNA: TGTGCCAGCAGCCATACAGGGGGGCCTACGGAGGGGGCCAACGTCCTGACTTTC. This sequence encodes CASSHTGGPTEGANVLTF.

This rearrangement joins TRBV4-2 to TRBJ2-7, with TRBD1 identical over 9 bases. J gave up 2 bases and V 4 bases, and 9 bases lay outside the gene matches. Germline V gives CDR1 LGHNA, CDR2 YNFKEQ. This CDR3 spans 16 amino acids. The DNA for the CDR3 is TGTGCCAGCAGCCCTCGACCGGGACAGGGAACCTACGAGCAGTACTTC. Amino acids: CASSPRPGQGTYEQYF.

This chain uses TRBV11-2 with TRBJ2-1; 11 nucleotides line up with TRBD2. V lost 3 bases to trimming and J lost 8 bases; unmatched junction nucleotides: 18. CDR1 SGHAT and CDR2 FQNNGV come from the germline V gene. CDR3 size: 19 residues. CDR3 region: CASSFFSPRGSGRVDEQFF. The CDR3 nucleotides read TGTGCCAGCAGCTTTTTCTCCCCCCGTGGTAGCGGGAGGGTCGATGAGCAGTTCTTC.

The chain couples TRBV4-2 to TRBJ2-1; tentatively, D is TRBD2 (6 bases). The length of the CDR3 is 16 residues. V was clipped by 5 bases and J by 0 bases, with 14 bases between them. Germline V gene lookup returns CDR1 LGHNA and CDR2 YNFKEQ. The CDR3 region is CASSESGLSSYNEQFF. The CDR3 bases are TGTGCCAGCAGCGAGAGCGGGCTCAGCTCCTACAATGAGCAGTTCTTC.

V gene TRBV7-9 combines with J gene TRBJ1-1; D might be TRBD1 (5 bases). The CDR3 has 13 amino acids. Trimming shortened V by 5 bases and J by 5 bases, and 12 bases separated the two germline ends. Germline CDR1 SEHNR, CDR2 FQNEAQ (reference sequence). CDR3 bases: TGTGCCAGCAGCCCGAACTCAGGGACTGAAGCTTTCTTT. It translates to CASSPNSGTEAFF.

The chain is built from TRBV28 and TRBJ2-3; D is unclear. The germline V and J ends were trimmed by 3 bases and 1 base, with 11 bases remaining between them. The CDR3 loop spans 15 amino acids. CDR1 is MDHEN and CDR2 is SYDVKM in the germline V gene. CDR3 residues: CASSFTRAGTDTQYF. The DNA of the CDR3 is TGTGCCAGCAGTTTCACTCGGGCGGGCACAGATACGCAGTATTTT.

The rearrangement links TRBV29-1 to TRBJ2-3; D is undetermined. Germline V gene sequence: CDR1 SQVTM, CDR2 ANQGSEA. The CDR3 has 13 residues. V lost 7 bases to trimming and J lost 2 bases, with 13 bases between them. CDR3 loop: CSAKPPNTDTQYF. In nucleotides, the CDR3 is TGCAGCGCAAAGCCACCAAACACAGATACGCAGTATTTT.

The chain uses TRBV6-1 and TRBJ2-7; D is perhaps TRBD2 (7 bases). V gave up 3 bases and J gave up 3 bases, with 21 bases separating them. The CDR3 contains 17 residues. Germline V CDR1 and CDR2: MNHNS, SASEGT. The CDR3 DNA is TGTGCCAGCAGTGAGGGGGGGCCTCCTTCCCACTACTACGAGCAGTACTTC. It codes for CASSEGGPPSHYYEQYF.

As concerns this clone: The sample holds other DNA sequences that translate to the same CDR3. This sequence joins TRBV28 and TRBJ1-2, with 7 bases lining up with TRBD1. Germline loops: CDR1 MDHEN, CDR2 SYDVKM. V dropped 6 bases and J dropped 3; count of bases not matched to a gene: 7. The CDR3 is 14 residues long. CDR3 sequence (DNA): TGTGCCAGCAGACGGACAGGCGCGCACTATGGCTACACCTTC. Translating gives CASRRTGAHYGYTF.

The CDR3 nucleotides read TGTGCCAGCAGCTTATCTGTGACTCATTACAATGAGCAGTTCTTC. It codes for CASSLSVTHYNEQFF. The genes are TRBV7-8 and TRBJ2-1; D ambiguous. Trimming took off 2 bases at V and 4 bases at J, with 12 bases between the two ends. The CDR3 loop spans 15 amino acids. Germline V lookup: CDR1 SGHVS, CDR2 FQNEAQ. The variable domain in full, completed from reference TRBV7-8 and TRBJ2-1, reads GAGVSQSPRYKVAKRGQDVALRCDPISGHVSLFWYQQALGQGPEFLTYFQNEAQLDKSGLPSDRFFAERPEGSVSTLKIQRTQQEDSAVYLCASSLSVTHYNEQFFGPGTRLTVL.

This clone occurred once. The rearrangement joins TRBV11-3 to TRBJ2-3; a weak D match, TRBD2 (6 bases). The V end lost 1 base, the J end lost 4 bases, and 9 bases lay between the germline ends. This CDR3 spans 14 amino acids. CDR1 is SGHNT and CDR2 is YENEEA in the germline V gene. CDR3 protein: CASSLGGTADTQYF. The CDR3 nucleotides are TGTGCCAGCAGCTTAGGGGGGACTGCAGATACGCAGTATTTT.

V is TRBV2 and J is TRBJ2-7; the match to TRBD2 covers 15 bases. The V segment lost 2 bases and the J segment 2 bases; nucleotides outside the gene matches: 7. Germline lookup yields CDR1 SNHLY and CDR2 FYNNEI. This CDR3 is 18 amino acids long. Here the CDR3 reads CASSETVGLAGGPYEQYF. As DNA, the CDR3 is TGTGCCAGCAGTGAAACGGTGGGACTAGCGGGAGGTCCCTACGAGCAGTACTTC.

The chain has TRBV28 and TRBJ2-6; D uncertain. Germline V gene data show CDR1 as MDHEN and CDR2 as SYDVKM. This CDR3 is built from 22 residues. The V and J ends lost 4 bases and 4 bases respectively, with 32 bases between them. CDR3 amino acids: CASSSIRVLTALSNPGANVLTF. The CDR3 DNA is TGTGCCAGCAGTTCTATAAGAGTCTTAACCGCCCTATCAAACCCCGGGGCCAACGTCCTGACTTTC.